The source of this T cell receptor beta chain is a study of blood T cell repertoires in COVID-19. In the study overall: The cDNA or gDNA used as material had been derived from T cells, B-cell-depleted T cells, or PBMCs.

Source study methods: Estimates of nucleated cell counts were drawn from the amplification of reference gene primers. Clones were sequenced by immunoSEQ multiplex PCR, and TCRdb holds only the in-frame ones, with some missing. That table is the source of V, J and clone size, and D and trimming were worked out from the DNA. The sample contains approximately 90,000 clones, about four fifths of which appear only once. The germline CDR1 and CDR2 sequences are MNHEY and SVGAGI. V was clipped by 6 bases and J by 0 bases; unmatched bases: 3. The CDR3 is 14 residues long. Sequenced: peripheral blood. This sequence originates from a man aged 70 or older with COVID-19, enrolled during active disease. The chain combines TRBV6-5 with TRBJ2-5, with 8 bases that match TRBD1. CDR3 residues: CASSWTGYQETQYF. The CDR3 nucleotides read TGTGCCAGCAGCTGGACAGGGTACCAAGAGACCCAGTACTTC.